A single sample is the source of the 28 T cell receptor beta chains below, sequenced in a study of shared clonotypes between healthy human individuals. Profiled with immunoSEQ multiplex PCR; TCRdb holds only in-frame clones, not every one. Of about 1.1 million clones listed, around three quarters are singletons. Sequenced: memory CD4+ T cells from PBMCs. The subset here: CD45RA-negative fraction. These TCRs come from a man in his late teens or twenties in good health. Some clones in this sample may be carry-over from other donors' samples.

This chain joins TRBV19 and TRBJ1-1, with D maybe TRBD1 (5 bases). V was pared by 6 bases and J by 5 bases, with 13 bases between. Germline V CDR1 and CDR2: LNHDA, SQIVND (reference sequence). The CDR3 extends over 13 amino acids. The DNA of the CDR3 is TGTGCCAGTAGCAGGGACTTTGGGACTGAAGCTTTCTTT. It codes for CASSRDFGTEAFF.

The genes are TRBV30 and TRBJ2-2; 8 nucleotides line up with TRBD2. CDR1 GTSNPN and CDR2 SVGIG come from the germline V gene (reference sequence). The junction had 5 bases not matched to a gene; V was cut back by 5 bases and J by 3 bases. This CDR3 region has 14 residues. The CDR3 region is CAWLGLDYTGELFF. For the CDR3, the DNA is TGTGCCTGGTTGGGACTAGATTACACCGGGGAGCTGTTTTTT.

CDR3 nucleotides: TGTGCCAGCAGTGGCAGGGTAGGGACTGAAGCTTTCTTT. Amino acid sequence: CASSGRVGTEAFF. J is TRBJ1-1 and V is TRBV6-1; tentatively, D is TRBD1 (5 bases). The V gene's germline CDR1 is MNHNS and CDR2 SASEGT. This CDR3 spans 13 amino acids. The V end was cut by 4 bases, the J end by 5 bases, with 11 bases between.

As concerns this clone: A much more abundant neighbour one base away suggests this may be a read error. The chain links TRBV4-1 to TRBJ1-2; a possible D gene is TRBD1 (6 bases). The CDR3 extends over 14 amino acids. CDR1 MGHRA and CDR2 YSYEKL come from the germline V gene. Trimming took off 7 bases at V and 2 bases at J, with 14 bases between the two ends. CDR3: CASNPGQMNYGYTF. The CDR3 DNA reads TGCGCCAGCAACCCCGGACAGATGAACTATGGCTACACCTTC.

The rearrangement links TRBV6-5 to TRBJ2-7, with D unresolved. Germline values: CDR1 MNHEY, CDR2 SVGAGI. The CDR3 consists of 13 residues. Trimming took off 2 bases at V and 0 bases at J, with 5 bases between the two ends. As DNA, the CDR3 is TGTGCCAGCAGTTACAGGAGCTCCTACGAGCAGTACTTC. Its translation: CASSYRSSYEQYF.

The chain employs TRBV28 and TRBJ1-4; D unclear. The CDR3 spans 13 residues. Between the trimmed V and J ends, which lost 8 bases and 7 bases, there was a span of 14 bases. CDR1 MDHEN and CDR2 SYDVKM come from the germline V gene. CDR3 protein: CASRTTGGEKLFF. Here the CDR3 DNA reads TGTGCCAGCCGTACTACCGGAGGTGAAAAACTGTTTTTT.

The genes are TRBV2 and TRBJ2-5, with a weak D call TRBD2 (5 bases). The CDR3 has 14 residues. Between the trimmed V and J ends, which lost 6 bases and 0 bases, there was a span of 11 bases. Germline loops: CDR1 SNHLY, CDR2 FYNNEI. DNA of the CDR3: TGTGCCAGCAGGACGGAGGAATACCAAGAGACCCAGTACTTC. Translation gives CASRTEEYQETQYF.

This clone was recorded many times. A much larger clonotype is one base distant, so this may be a read error. Within the sample, other DNA sequences also encode this same CDR3. This rearrangement joins TRBV29-1 to TRBJ1-1, with a tentative D call TRBD1 (6 bases). The germline V gene encodes CDR1 SQVTM and CDR2 ANQGSEA. The CDR3 is 15 residues long. V dropped 7 bases and J dropped 0 bases, with 18 bases sitting between them. The CDR3 DNA is TGCAGCGGGGGGGGCGGGTGGGGAATGAACACTGAAGCTTTCTTT. As protein: CSGGGGWGMNTEAFF.

The sample holds a few counts of this clone. The rearrangement uses TRBV6-1 and TRBJ2-1; D gene uncertain. Germline V gene lookup returns CDR1 MNHNS and CDR2 SASEGT. The V end lost 5 bases, the J end lost 4 bases, and 15 bases lay between the germline ends. CDR3 length equals 15 residues. Written as DNA, the CDR3 is TGTGCCAGCAGTCCTGTAGTAGGCCTGTACAATGAGCAGTTCTTC. Protein product: CASSPVVGLYNEQFF.

This chain connects TRBV6-5 to TRBJ2-5; D not certain. Trimming took off 0 bases at V and 4 bases at J, with 9 bases between the two ends. The CDR3 sequence is 14 residues long. Looked up from germline, CDR1 is MNHEY and CDR2 is SVGAGI. The chain's CDR3 is CASSYSYAAETQYF. The CDR3 bases are TGTGCCAGCAGTTACTCGTATGCGGCAGAGACCCAGTACTTC.

This chain links TRBV4-1 with TRBJ2-5; 7 bases map to TRBD2. This CDR3 comprises 16 residues. The germline CDR1 and CDR2 sequences are MGHRA and YSYEKL. J was trimmed by 4 bases and V by 0 bases; bases with no gene match: 8. The CDR3 DNA reads as TGCGCCAGCAGCCAAGAACGGGCGGGAGCCGGAGAGACCCAGTACTTC. It translates to CASSQERAGAGETQYF.

V usage is TRBV5-1 and J usage is TRBJ2-2, with TRBD2 as a possible D gene (6 bases). This CDR3 has 15 amino acids. The V end lost 4 bases, the J end lost 6 bases, and 16 bases lay between the germline ends. CDR1 SGHRS and CDR2 YFSETQ come from the germline V gene. The CDR3 DNA is TGCGCCAGCAGCCCGCTAGCGATGGAGGCCGGGGAGCTGTTTTTT. Amino acid sequence: CASSPLAMEAGELFF.

The V gene is TRBV27, the J gene TRBJ2-1; TRBD1 matches 9 bases. The CDR3 contains 12 residues. Trimming cost V 5 bases and J 10 bases; bases outside gene matches: 3. The germline V gene has CDR1 MNHEY and CDR2 SMNVEV (reference sequence). CDR3 sequence reads: CASSTDRGEQFF. The CDR3 DNA is TGTGCCAGCAGTACGGACAGGGGAGAGCAGTTCTTC.

The gene calls are TRBV28 and TRBJ2-7, with D perhaps matching TRBD1 or TRBD2 (5 bases each). The V gene's germline CDR1 is MDHEN and CDR2 SYDVKM. The CDR3 runs to 14 residues. Trimming removed 6 bases at V and 1 base at J, with 13 bases between. CDR3 in DNA: TGTGCCAGCAGGATTGGGGGAGAGTCCTACGAGCAGTACTTC. Amino acid sequence: CASRIGGESYEQYF.

V gene TRBV5-1 combines with J gene TRBJ2-5; D uncertain. Per the germline V gene, CDR1 is SGHRS and CDR2 is YFSETQ. Between the trimmed V and J ends, which lost 3 bases and 3 bases, there was a span of 9 bases. This CDR3 region has 13 residues. The CDR3 spells CASSSNTKETQYF. CDR3 coding DNA: TGCGCCAGCAGCTCCAATACCAAAGAGACCCAGTACTTC.

Note on this clone: Within the sample, other DNA sequences also encode this same CDR3. This chain uses TRBV5-1 with TRBJ2-5; D call uncertain. V dropped 2 bases and J dropped 1 base, with 6 bases sitting between them. Germline V gene data show CDR1 as SGHRS and CDR2 as YFSETQ. The CDR3 contains 13 residues. The CDR3: CASSFTSQETQYF. The CDR3 region has the DNA TGCGCCAGCAGCTTCACGAGCCAAGAGACCCAGTACTTC.

The chain is built from TRBV2 and TRBJ2-3, with 10 bases identical to TRBD1. The CDR3 consists of 14 residues. With V trimmed by 7 bases and J by 4 bases, 5 bases remained unmatched. From germline, CDR1 is SNHLY and CDR2 FYNNEI. The CDR3, as DNA: TGTGCCAGCATGTTGGGGACAGGGGCAGATACGCAGTATTTT. Residues: CASMLGTGADTQYF.

Details on this clone: This CDR3 is also generated by other DNA sequences in the sample. The chain links TRBV11-3 to TRBJ2-5, with D perhaps matching TRBD2 (5 bases). Looked up from germline, CDR1 is SGHNT and CDR2 is YENEEA. CDR3 length equals 14 residues. V lost 1 base and J 1 base, leaving 7 bases between the germline ends. The DNA of the CDR3 is TGTGCCAGCAGCTTAGGGGGAGCCCAAGAGACCCAGTACTTC. Its translation: CASSLGGAQETQYF.

Turning to this clone: The same CDR3 is also encoded by other DNA sequences in this sample. This chain joins TRBV9 and TRBJ2-1; 8 nucleotides agree with TRBD2. The junction had 2 bases not matched to a gene; V was cut back by 0 bases and J by 3 bases. Looked up from germline, CDR1 is SGDLS and CDR2 is YYNGEE. The CDR3 loop spans 15 amino acids. CDR3 region: CASSVDSGSYNEQFF. The CDR3 DNA is TGTGCCAGCAGCGTAGACAGCGGGAGCTACAATGAGCAGTTCTTC.

The V and J genes are TRBV11-2 and TRBJ1-1; no clear D. This CDR3 has 13 amino acids. The V gene lost 1 base and the J gene lost 10 bases, with 13 bases spanning the gap. Germline CDR1 is SGHAT and CDR2 is FQNNGV. The CDR3 nucleotides read TGTGCCAGCAGCTTAGTAGGTTCCGGGGTAGCTTTCTTT. As protein: CASSLVGSGVAFF.

The genes are TRBV27 and TRBJ1-2; D remains unclear. The CDR3 has 14 amino acids. The germline V and J ends were trimmed by 2 bases and 1 base, with 8 bases remaining between them. Germline CDR1 is MNHEY and CDR2 is SMNVEV (reference sequence). Here the CDR3 reads CASSLVSSNYGYTF. The DNA for the CDR3 is TGTGCCAGCAGTTTAGTCTCCAGTAACTATGGCTACACCTTC.

The chain joins TRBV5-5 to TRBJ2-7, with D perhaps matching TRBD1 (7 bases). Per germline, CDR1 SGHKS and CDR2 YYEKEE (reference sequence). With 0 bases removed from V and 4 bases from J, the gap between germline ends came to 17 bases. There are 16 residues in the CDR3. The CDR3 DNA is TGTGCCAGCAGCTTGGGAATGAACAGGGGAGGTTACGAGCAGTACTTC. Translating it yields CASSLGMNRGGYEQYF.

The chain carries TRBV11-2 and TRBJ1-1; unclear D gene. Germline V gives CDR1 SGHAT, CDR2 FQNNGV. Between the trimmed V and J ends, which lost 0 bases and 1 base, there was a span of 6 bases. This CDR3 is built from 14 residues. The CDR3 bases are TGTGCCAGCAGCTTAGATATGGGGAACACTGAAGCTTTCTTT. Translating gives CASSLDMGNTEAFF.

The V call is TRBV5-4, the J call TRBJ1-3, with a possible D match to TRBD1 (5 bases). Trimming shortened V by 2 bases and J by 7 bases, and 13 bases separated the two germline ends. Germline assignment: CDR1 SGHNT and CDR2 YYREEE (reference sequence). The CDR3 runs 14 residues. The CDR3 coding sequence is TGTGCCAGCAGCTTAGACGCTGGGGGGAACACCATATATTTT. It codes for CASSLDAGGNTIYF. Full variable domain (rest looked up from reference TRBV5-4 and TRBJ1-3): ETGVTQSPTHLIKTRGQQVTLRCSSQSGHNTVSWYQQALGQGPQFIFQYYREEENGRGNFPPRFSGLQFPNYSSELNVNALELDDSALYLCASSLDAGGNTIYFGEGSWLTVV.

V gene TRBV5-1 combines with J gene TRBJ2-3; D is undetermined. Trimming cost V 7 bases and J 0 bases, with 12 bases left between them. CDR3 length equals 14 residues. CDR1 SGHRS and CDR2 YFSETQ come from the germline V gene. The CDR3 DNA is TGCGCCAGCGGTACGGCTTCTAGCACAGATACGCAGTATTTT. Translating gives CASGTASSTDTQYF.

In regard to this clone: The sample has other DNA sequences that encode this CDR3 too. The chain links TRBV4-2 to TRBJ2-3; D gene uncertain. Trimming removed 1 base at V and 0 bases at J, with 11 bases between. Germline V gives CDR1 LGHNA, CDR2 YNFKEQ. There are 16 residues in the CDR3. The CDR3 loop is CASSQARAPSTDTQYF. CDR3 nucleotides: TGTGCCAGCAGCCAAGCCCGGGCCCCTAGCACAGATACGCAGTATTTT.

This chain uses TRBV18 with TRBJ1-5; 7 bases map to TRBD1. V lost 5 bases and J lost 2; bases outside the gene matches: 6. Germline V gene lookup returns CDR1 KGHSH and CDR2 LQKENI. CDR3 length: 15 residues. Written as DNA, the CDR3 is TGTGCCAGCTCATCCCCCGGGACAGGCAATCAGCCCCAGCATTTT. Translated: CASSSPGTGNQPQHF. Variable domain in full (rest from reference TRBV18 and TRBJ1-5): NAGVMQNPRHLVRRRGQEARLRCSPMKGHSHVYWYRQLPEEGLKFMVYLQKENIIDESGMPKERFSAEFPKEGPSILRIQQVVRGDSAAYFCASSSPGTGNQPQHFGDGTRLSIL.

V is TRBV11-1 and J is TRBJ2-4, with TRBD1 matching 7 bases. The trim removed 2 bases at V and 8 bases at J, leaving 6 bases unmatched. CDR1 and CDR2 from the germline V gene are SGHAT and FQDESV (reference sequence). This CDR3 comprises 14 residues. The CDR3 protein is CASSLQGEGYIQYF. The CDR3 DNA reads as TGTGCCAGCAGCTTACAGGGGGAAGGATACATTCAGTACTTC.